The T cell receptor beta chain under discussion was sequenced for a study of cytomegalovirus exposure and HLA in healthy donors. General study points: The TCR clusters that emerged in the first cohort tended, a later analysis found, to co-occur in the approximately 110 validation repertoires.

Per germline, CDR1 MNHEY and CDR2 SVGAGI. V gave up 6 bases and J gave up 4 bases; unmatched junction bases: 7. CDR3 length: 15 amino acids. From the approximately 110-subject validation cohort, which was separate from the roughly 620-subject first cohort, the donors were drawn. Assay: immunoSEQ multiplex PCR; the TCRdb copy retains only in-frame clones and omits some. The sample records some 150,000 clones, 75% to 90% being singletons. As to this clone: No antigen is known for it.

Input material: PBMCs. This sequence joins TRBV6-5 and TRBJ2-1; 9 bases line up with TRBD2. This TCR derives from a woman in her twenties or thirties in good health and CMV-seropositive. Written as DNA, the CDR3 is TGTGCCAGCAGCCTAAGCGGGGGGCTATACAATGAGCAGTTCTTC. It specifies CASSLSGGLYNEQFF.